This T cell receptor (beta chain) was identified in a study of T cell repertoires in cytomegalovirus infection. Study-wide background: Public signatures in TCR beta pointed to CMV infection and matching HLA type.

The J segment lost 5 bases and the V segment lost 8 bases, leaving 2 bases of the junction unmatched. Germline lookup yields CDR1 ENHRY and CDR2 SYGVKD. This CDR3 comprises 11 residues. TCRdb re-called the reads through MiXCR, storing one row per CDR3 protein. The repertoire holds 560,000 or so distinct CDR3 sequences, approximately 15% seen once, with 20% to 30% in the top ten. The sequence was obtained from a human donor in good health (CMV status not recorded). Some clones in this sample may be carry-over from other donors' samples. Sequenced sample: CD8+ T cells from PBMCs. The V call is TRBV10-3, the J call TRBJ2-7; 8 bases are a match to TRBD1. CDR3 in amino acids: CAIRQGNEQYF. Here the CDR3 DNA reads TGTGCCATCCGACAGGGGAACGAGCAGTACTTC.